The rows below give T cell receptor beta chains drawn from one sample of a study of T cells in localized non-small cell lung cancer. Repertoires were generated with immunoSEQ multiplex PCR, while TCRdb's copy carries only in-frame clones and drops some. The table includes 1,700 or so clones, 34% detected once. The source material was lung tumor tissue, sampled before any cancer treatment. All receptors come from a male donor at least 60 years old with stage III squamous cell lung carcinoma. Each CDR3 is given with its conserved first and last residue. Fields, in order: V gene, J gene, CDR3 protein.

>TRBV19|TRBJ1-5
CASSYRDRRNQPQHF
>TRBV19|TRBJ2-1
CASSKGGTSSYNEQFF
>TRBV28|TRBJ1-1
CASSPSMNTEAFF
>TRBV6-8|TRBJ1-6
CASSEGRGNSPLHF
>TRBV5-1|TRBJ1-1
CASSQAQGEVGTEAFF
>TRBV11-3|TRBJ2-7
CASSLGGSVPEQYF
>TRBV6-1|TRBJ1-4
CASSEVYRVGEKLFF
>TRBV29-1|TRBJ2-1
CSVGGETHNEQFF
>TRBV6-7|TRBJ2-5
CASSEVREETQYF
>TRBV18|TRBJ1-3
CASSLRHGNTIYF
>TRBV11-3|TRBJ1-2
CASTTSTGYRGYTF
>TRBV15|TRBJ2-1
CATSRDGGNNEQFF
>TRBV6-8|TRBJ2-5
CASSVLYQETQYF
>TRBV9|TRBJ2-1
CASSAAGSSYNEQFF
>TRBV18|TRBJ1-2
CASSPERSGLSGYTF
>TRBV9|TRBJ2-3
CASSGGVRFVDTQYF
>TRBV28|TRBJ1-6
CASSLLYRDYDSPLHF